A selection of T cell receptor beta chains follows, all from one sample in a study of identical twins. TCRdb re-analysed the 5' RACE reads in MiXCR, keeping a single row per CDR3 protein. The data show hundreds of thousands of distinct CDR3 sequences, approximately 20% seen once. These data were likewise used in another study, on yellow fever vaccine responses in identical twins.

The sample was CD4+ T cells sorted from blood. These receptors originate from a woman between 18 and 30 years old in good health. Each CDR3 is given with its conserved first and last residue. The D gene is left open where the match is weak. Only part of the rows carry a size: once, few, many, or a class if the clone is expanded.

abundance	v_gene	d_gene	j_gene	CDR3nt	CDR3aa
few	TRBV4-1	NA	TRBJ2-5	TGCGCCAGCAGCCAAGACCCCCGGGGCATGGCGGAGACCCAGTACTTC	CASSQDPRGMAETQYF
NA	TRBV18	TRBD2	TRBJ2-5	TGTGCCAGCTCACCCGACCTCACTAGCGTAGAGACCCAGTACTTC	CASSPDLTSVETQYF
NA	TRBV4-1	NA	TRBJ2-5	TGCGCCAGCAGCCAAGAACCCCCGGGGGCTTTGATAGCCCGAGAGACCCAGTACTTC	CASSQEPPGALIARETQYF
few	TRBV20-1	NA	TRBJ2-3	TGCAGTGCTAGAGCGGGGAGTAACACAGATACGCAGTATTTT	CSARAGSNTDTQYF
NA	TRBV27	NA	TRBJ2-3	TGTGCCAGCAGCCCTTTTCTTACCGGAGTGGGTACGCAGTATTTT	CASSPFLTGVGTQYF
NA	TRBV20-1	TRBD1	TRBJ1-5	TGCAGTGTAGGACAGGGAGGCCTGGCCCAGCATTTT	CSVGQGGLAQHF
NA	TRBV7-2	TRBD2	TRBJ2-4	TGTGCCAGCAGCGAATCCGAGCGGGGGGAGGCCAAAAACATTCAGTACTTC	CASSESERGEAKNIQYF
NA	TRBV4-1	NA	TRBJ1-2	TGCGCCAGCAGACCATGGACCCCCGGGCAGGATGGCTACACCTTC	CASRPWTPGQDGYTF
few	TRBV28	NA	TRBJ1-5	TGTGCCAGCAGTTCGACTGAGGGTGGCAATCAGCCCCAGCATTTT	CASSSTEGGNQPQHF
NA	TRBV6-1	NA	TRBJ2-2	TGTGCCAGCAGACCAGGCGCGAACACCGGGGAGCTGTTTTTT	CASRPGANTGELFF
NA	TRBV29-1	TRBD1	TRBJ1-1	TGCAGCACCTTGGGACAGGCAGAGAACACTGAAGCTTTCTTT	CSTLGQAENTEAFF
NA	TRBV6-1	NA	TRBJ1-6	TGTGCCAGCAGCCGCCAGACAGCAATAGGATTCACCCTCCACTTT	CASSRQTAIGFTLHF
NA	TRBV24-1	TRBD2	TRBJ2-3	TGTGCCACCAGTGATTTACTAGCGGGAGTCGGAGATACGCAGTATTTT	CATSDLLAGVGDTQYF
few	TRBV10-2	TRBD1	TRBJ2-2	TGCGCCACTTCTCCGGGACAGGGGTCGACCGGGGAGCTGTTTTTT	CATSPGQGSTGELFF
few	TRBV29-1	TRBD2	TRBJ2-5	TGCAGCGTCGACGGGGGTAGCGGGGTGGGTGGAGAGACCCAGTACTTC	CSVDGGSGVGGETQYF
few	TRBV5-1	NA	TRBJ1-1	TGCGCCAGCAGGTTCATACAGGGGAACACTGAAGCTTTCTTT	CASRFIQGNTEAFF
many	TRBV29-1	NA	TRBJ2-1	TGCAGCGTTGTGGGTCGGAACGTCAATGAGCAGTTCTTC	CSVVGRNVNEQFF